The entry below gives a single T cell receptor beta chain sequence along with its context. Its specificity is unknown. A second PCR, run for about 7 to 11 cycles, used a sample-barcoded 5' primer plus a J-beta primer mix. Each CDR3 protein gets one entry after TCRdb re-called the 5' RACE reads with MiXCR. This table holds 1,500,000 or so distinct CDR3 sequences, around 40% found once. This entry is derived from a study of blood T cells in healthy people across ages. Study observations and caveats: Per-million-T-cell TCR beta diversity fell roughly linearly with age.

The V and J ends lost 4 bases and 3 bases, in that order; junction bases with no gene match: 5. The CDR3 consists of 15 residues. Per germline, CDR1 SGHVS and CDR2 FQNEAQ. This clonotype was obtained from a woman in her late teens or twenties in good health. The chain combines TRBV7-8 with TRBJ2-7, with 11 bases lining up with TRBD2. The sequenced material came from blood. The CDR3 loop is CASSSLGTSGYEQYF. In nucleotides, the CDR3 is TGTGCCAGCAGCTCGCTCGGGACTAGCGGCTACGAGCAGTACTTC. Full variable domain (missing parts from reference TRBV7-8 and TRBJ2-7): GAGVSQSPRYKVAKRGQDVALRCDPISGHVSLFWYQQALGQGPEFLTYFQNEAQLDKSGLPSDRFFAERPEGSVSTLKIQRTQQEDSAVYLCASSSLGTSGYEQYFGPGTRLTVT.